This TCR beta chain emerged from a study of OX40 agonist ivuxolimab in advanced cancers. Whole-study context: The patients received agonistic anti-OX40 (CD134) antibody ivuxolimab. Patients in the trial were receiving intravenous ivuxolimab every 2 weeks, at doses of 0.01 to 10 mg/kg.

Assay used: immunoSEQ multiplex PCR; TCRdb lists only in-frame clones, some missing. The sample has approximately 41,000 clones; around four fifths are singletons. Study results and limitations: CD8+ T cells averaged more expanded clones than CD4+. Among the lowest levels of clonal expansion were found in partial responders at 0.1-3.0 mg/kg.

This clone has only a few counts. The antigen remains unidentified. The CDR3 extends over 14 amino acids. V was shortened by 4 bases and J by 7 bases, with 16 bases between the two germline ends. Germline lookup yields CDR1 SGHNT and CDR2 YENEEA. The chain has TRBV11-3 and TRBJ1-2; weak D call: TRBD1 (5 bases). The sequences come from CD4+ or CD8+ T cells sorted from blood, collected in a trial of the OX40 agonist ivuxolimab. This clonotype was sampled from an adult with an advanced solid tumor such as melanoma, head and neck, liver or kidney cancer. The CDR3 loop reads CASSSSGSGVGYTF. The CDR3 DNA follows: TGTGCCAGCAGCTCCTCAGGCTCGGGGGTTGGCTACACCTTC.